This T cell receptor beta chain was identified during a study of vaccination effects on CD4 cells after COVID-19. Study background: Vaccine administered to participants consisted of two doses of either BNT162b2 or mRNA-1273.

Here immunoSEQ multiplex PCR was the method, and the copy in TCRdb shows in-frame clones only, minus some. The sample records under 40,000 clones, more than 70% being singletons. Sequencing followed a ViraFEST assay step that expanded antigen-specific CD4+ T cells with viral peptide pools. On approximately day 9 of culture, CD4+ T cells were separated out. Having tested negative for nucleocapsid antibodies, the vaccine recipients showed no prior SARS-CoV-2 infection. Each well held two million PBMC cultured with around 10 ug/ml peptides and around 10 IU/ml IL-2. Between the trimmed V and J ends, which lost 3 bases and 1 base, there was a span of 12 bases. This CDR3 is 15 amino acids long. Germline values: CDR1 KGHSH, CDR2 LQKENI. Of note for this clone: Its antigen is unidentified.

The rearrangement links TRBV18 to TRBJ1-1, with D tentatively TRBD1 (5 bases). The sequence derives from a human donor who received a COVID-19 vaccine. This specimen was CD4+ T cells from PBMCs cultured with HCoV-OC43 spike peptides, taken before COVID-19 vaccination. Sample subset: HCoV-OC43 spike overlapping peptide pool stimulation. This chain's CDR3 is CASSPPGLTNTEAFF. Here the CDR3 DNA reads TGTGCCAGCTCACCTCCGGGACTCACGAACACTGAAGCTTTCTTT.